This TCR beta chain was observed in a study of T cell changes during pregnancy in multiple sclerosis. Measured with immunoSEQ multiplex PCR; TCRdb has only the in-frame clones, and not every one. This sample has 50,000 or so clones, with around 92% found just once. The CDR3 loop spans 14 amino acids. The germline CDR1 and CDR2 sequences are PRHDT and FYEKMQ (reference sequence). Trimming took 5 bases from V and 6 from J; bases not matched to a gene: 5. The chain combines TRBV13 with TRBJ2-3, with 10 bases lining up with TRBD1. The sequence was collected from a female donor with multiple sclerosis, enrolled in a pregnancy study. The sample consisted of CD4+ T cells from peripheral blood mononuclear cells, taken in the third trimester of pregnancy. This CDR3 is CASSLRQGADTQYF. CDR3 DNA: TGTGCCAGCAGCCTTCGACAGGGGGCGGATACGCAGTATTTT.